A selection of T cell receptor beta chains follows, all from one sample in a study of blood T cells in healthy people across ages. MiXCR was run by TCRdb on the 5' RACE reads, yielding one entry per CDR3 protein. This repertoire shows about 320,000 distinct CDR3 sequences, about 25% found once; its top ten account for around 30%. Sequencing was done on a sample of blood. These receptors were taken from an older woman in good health. Each CDR3 is given with its conserved first and last residue. Fields, in order: CDR3 length, J gene, V gene, D gene, CDR3 protein. A D gene is named only where the DNA matches it firmly.

16 | TRBJ2-2 | TRBV6-2/TRBV6-3 | TRBD2 | CASSYMTGGYTGELFF
15 | TRBJ1-5 | TRBV4-1 | . | CASSLSWGDNQPQHF
13 | TRBJ1-1 | TRBV15 | TRBD1 | CATSNRGGTEAFF
14 | TRBJ1-1 | TRBV7-2 | . | CASSLQAVNTEAFF
17 | TRBJ1-5 | TRBV2 | TRBD1 | CASSGFPGQGIGQPQHF
19 | TRBJ2-3 | TRBV24-1 | . | CATSESGPANPGSPDTQYF
14 | TRBJ1-4 | TRBV5-1 | . | CASSSGGTNEKLFF
15 | TRBJ2-7 | TRBV29-1 | . | CSVETATSLSYEQYF
12 | TRBJ1-1 | TRBV25-1 | . | CASRAGNTEAFF
16 | TRBJ2-6 | TRBV20-1 | . | CSAESRRGSGANVLTF
15 | TRBJ2-5 | TRBV20-1 | TRBD2 | CSARDQREGRETQYF
12 | TRBJ2-7 | TRBV7-8 | . | CASSQGAYEQYF
13 | TRBJ1-1 | TRBV29-1 | TRBD1 | CSVRVPGGTEAFF
18 | TRBJ2-5 | TRBV28 | . | CASSLFLVSGRVEETQYF
16 | TRBJ2-5 | TRBV2 | TRBD1 | CASSERRSTGGETQYF
13 | TRBJ1-6 | TRBV12-3/TRBV12-4 | . | CASSFSDNSPLHF
16 | TRBJ2-1 | TRBV9 | TRBD1 | CASSVGQGSSYNEQFF
11 | TRBJ2-3 | TRBV5-8 | . | CAQRRGDTQYF
14 | TRBJ2-5 | TRBV24-1 | . | CATSSGGQQETQYF
16 | TRBJ2-3 | TRBV7-2 | TRBD2 | CASRGLAGRGGDTQYF
15 | TRBJ2-7 | TRBV6-5 | . | CASSRTLGSGSEQYF
17 | TRBJ2-3 | TRBV5-1 | TRBD2 | CASSLPQLAGNTDTQYF
15 | TRBJ2-5 | TRBV14 | . | CASSQGGLYQETQYF
12 | TRBJ2-5 | TRBV2 | . | CASRRSMETQYF
18 | TRBJ1-2 | TRBV20-1 | TRBD1 | CSADDGDRGFLSGGGYTF
14 | TRBJ1-4 | TRBV7-2 | . | CASSYKSQNEKLFF
13 | TRBJ1-1 | TRBV9 | . | CASSVVKGTEAFF
16 | TRBJ2-5 | TRBV20-1 | TRBD2 | CSAFRPASGRQETQYF
13 | . | TRBV6-5 | TRBD1 | CASSSQGSYEQYF
15 | TRBJ1-2 | TRBV28 | . | CASSLGGGGGGGYTF
17 | TRBJ2-1 | TRBV9 | . | CASSPQWGTSSYSEQFF
16 | TRBJ2-5 | TRBV2 | TRBD2 | CASKAEGTSMPETQYF
16 | TRBJ2-1 | TRBV24-1 | TRBD1 | CATSDSAGGSYNEQFF
15 | TRBJ1-5 | TRBV7-2 | . | CASSKATGTKRPQHF
16 | TRBJ2-1 | TRBV6-5 | . | CASSSRGRERGNEQFF
16 | TRBJ2-2 | TRBV7-8 | . | CASSFSPSIATGELFF
14 | TRBJ2-7 | TRBV12-3/TRBV12-4 | . | CASSLEGPRYEQYF
15 | TRBJ1-2 | TRBV5-1 | . | CASSPDTAVNYGYTF
14 | TRBJ2-4 | TRBV6-2/TRBV6-3 | . | CASSYLASKNIQYF
14 | TRBJ2-1 | TRBV19 | . | CASMDGGVHNEQFF
15 | TRBJ2-4 | TRBV5-1 | . | CASSFGDTKKNIQYF
13 | TRBJ1-3 | TRBV29-1 | . | CSAPSLGGNTIYF
16 | TRBJ1-6 | TRBV6-6 | . | CASSWQKSSYNSPLHF
17 | TRBJ2-5 | TRBV18 | . | CASSPPNNLLAEETQYF